This TCR beta chain was captured in a study of T cell responses to AZD1222 COVID-19 vaccine. Study-level points and caveats: In a largely white British group with more females than males, clonal diversity was possibly underestimated. At baseline, just a handful of AZD1222 recipients tested seropositive. Reports say nearly half of spike-specific TCRs go after unmutated variant regions.

Looked up from germline, CDR1 is SGDLS and CDR2 is YYNGEE. This CDR3 contains 14 residues. The germline V and J ends were trimmed by 3 bases and 4 bases, with 14 bases remaining between them. The table came from immunoSEQ multiplex PCR; TCRdb's copy has only in-frame clones and leaves some out. The table includes more than 150,000 clones, about nine tenths detected once. As to this clone: Its antigen is not known.

Sequencing used peripheral blood, obtained on day 0 of AZD1222 vaccination. The receptor was derived from an adult in good health. The genes are TRBV9 and TRBJ2-7; D is perhaps TRBD1 (6 bases). The CDR3 nucleotides are TGTGCCAGCAGCGCTACGGACAGTTCTTACGAGCAGTACTTC. Its translation is CASSATDSSYEQYF.